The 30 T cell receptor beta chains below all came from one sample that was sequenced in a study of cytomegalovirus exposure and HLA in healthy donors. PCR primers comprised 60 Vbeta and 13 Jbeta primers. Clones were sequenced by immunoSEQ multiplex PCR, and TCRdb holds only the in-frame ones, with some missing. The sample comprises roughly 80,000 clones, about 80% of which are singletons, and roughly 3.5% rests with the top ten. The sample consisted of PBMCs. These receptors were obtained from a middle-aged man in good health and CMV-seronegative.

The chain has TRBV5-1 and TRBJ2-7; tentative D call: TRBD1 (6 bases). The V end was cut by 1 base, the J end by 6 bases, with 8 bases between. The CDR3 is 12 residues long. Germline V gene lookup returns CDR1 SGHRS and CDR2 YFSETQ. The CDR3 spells CASSLYRAEQYF. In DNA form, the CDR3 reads TGCGCCAGCAGCTTGTACAGGGCCGAGCAGTACTTC.

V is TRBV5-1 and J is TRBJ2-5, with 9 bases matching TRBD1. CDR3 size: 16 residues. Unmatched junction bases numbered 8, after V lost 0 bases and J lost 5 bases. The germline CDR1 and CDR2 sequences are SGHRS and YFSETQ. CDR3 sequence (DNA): TGCGCCAGCAGCTTGGACCCAGGGACAGGGCCCGAGACCCAGTACTTC. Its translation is CASSLDPGTGPETQYF.

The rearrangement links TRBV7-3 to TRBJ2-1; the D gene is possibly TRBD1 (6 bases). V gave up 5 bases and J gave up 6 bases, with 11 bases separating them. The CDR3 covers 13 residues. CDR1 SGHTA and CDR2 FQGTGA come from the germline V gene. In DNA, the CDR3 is TGTGCCAGCAGCCCCGGGACACCCAATGAGCAGTTCTTC. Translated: CASSPGTPNEQFF.

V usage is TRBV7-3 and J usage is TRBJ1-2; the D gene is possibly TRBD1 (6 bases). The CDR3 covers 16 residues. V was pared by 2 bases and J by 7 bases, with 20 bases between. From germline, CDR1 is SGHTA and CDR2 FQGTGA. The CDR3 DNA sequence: TGTGCCAGCAGCTTATCTGGGGGCGAATCGGGAGGTGGCTACACCTTC. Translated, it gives CASSLSGGESGGGYTF.

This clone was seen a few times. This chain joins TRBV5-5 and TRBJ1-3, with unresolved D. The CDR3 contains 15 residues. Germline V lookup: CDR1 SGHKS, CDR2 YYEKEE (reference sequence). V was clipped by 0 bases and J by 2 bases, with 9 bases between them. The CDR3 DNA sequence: TGTGCCAGCAGCTTGGACAGTTATACTGGAAACACCATATATTTT. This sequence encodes CASSLDSYTGNTIYF. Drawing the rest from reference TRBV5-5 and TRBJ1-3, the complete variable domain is DAGVTQSPTHLIKTRGQQVTLRCSPISGHKSVSWYQQVLGQGPQFIFQYYEKEERGRGNFPDRFSARQFPNYSSELNVNALLLGDSALYLCASSLDSYTGNTIYFGEGSWLTVV.

The CDR3 nucleotides are TGTGCCAGCAGCTCTCTAGCGGGGGCCCACAATGAGCAGTTCTTC. As protein: CASSSLAGAHNEQFF. V usage is TRBV11-1 and J usage is TRBJ2-1, with TRBD2 matching over 10 bases. J gave up 5 bases and V 4 bases, and 5 bases lay outside the gene matches. CDR3 length equals 15 residues. The germline gives CDR1 SGHAT, CDR2 FQDESV (reference sequence).

In nucleotides, the CDR3 is TGTGCCAGCAGCTTGGCCCCCGGGAGCAATCAGCCCCAGCATTTT. Translated: CASSLAPGSNQPQHF. The chain recombines TRBV5-6 with TRBJ1-5; D call uncertain. Germline CDR1 and CDR2: SGHDT and YYEEEE. CDR3 length: 15 amino acids. V was trimmed by 0 bases and J by 1 base, leaving 8 bases between them.

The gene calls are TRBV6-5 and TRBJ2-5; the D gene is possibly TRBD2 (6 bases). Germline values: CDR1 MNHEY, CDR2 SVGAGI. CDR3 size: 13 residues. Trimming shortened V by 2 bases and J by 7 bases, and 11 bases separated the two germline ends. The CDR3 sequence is CASSYVAERTQYF. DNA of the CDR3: TGTGCCAGCAGTTACGTAGCGGAGAGGACCCAGTACTTC.

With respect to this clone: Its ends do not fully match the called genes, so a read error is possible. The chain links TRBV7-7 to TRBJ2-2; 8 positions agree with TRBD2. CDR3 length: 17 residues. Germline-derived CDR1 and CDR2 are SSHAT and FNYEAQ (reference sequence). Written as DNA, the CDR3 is TGTGCTAGCAGCCCCGAGACCGGGAGGGGACCCACCGGGGAGCTGTTTTTT. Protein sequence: CASSPETGRGPTGELFF. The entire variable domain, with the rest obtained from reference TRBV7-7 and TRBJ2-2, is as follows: GAGVSQSPRYKVTKRGQDVTLRCDPISSHATLYWYQQALGQGPEFLTYFNYEAQPDKSGLPSDRFSAERPEGSISTLTIQRTEQRDSAMYRCASSPETGRGPTGELFFGEGSRLTVL.

CDR3 bases: TGTGCCATCAGCCCCGTACTAGCGGGGGAAGAAGAGACCCAGTACTTC. Its translation: CAISPVLAGEEETQYF. J is TRBJ2-5 and V is TRBV10-3; TRBD2 matches at 11 bases. Trimming took 6 bases from V and 3 from J; bases not matched to a gene: 9. The CDR3 totals 16 residues. Germline V gene lookup returns CDR1 ENHRY and CDR2 SYGVKD.

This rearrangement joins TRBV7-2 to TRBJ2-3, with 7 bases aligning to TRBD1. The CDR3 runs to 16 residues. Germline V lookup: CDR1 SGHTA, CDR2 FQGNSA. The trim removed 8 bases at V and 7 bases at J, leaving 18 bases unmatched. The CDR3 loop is CASGTTEVTGYNTQYF. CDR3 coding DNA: TGTGCCAGCGGAACTACTGAAGTGACAGGGTACAATACGCAGTATTTT. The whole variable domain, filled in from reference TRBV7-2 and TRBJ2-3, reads GAGVSQSPSNKVTEKGKDVELRCDPISGHTALYWYRQSLGQGLEFLIYFQGNSAPDKSGLPSDRFSAERTGGSVSTLTIQRTQQEDSAVYLCASGTTEVTGYNTQYFGPGTRLTVL.

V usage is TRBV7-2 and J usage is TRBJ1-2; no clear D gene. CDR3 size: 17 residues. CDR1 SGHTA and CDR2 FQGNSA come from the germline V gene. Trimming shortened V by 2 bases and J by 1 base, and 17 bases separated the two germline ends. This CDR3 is CASSLIAAVEVNYGYTF. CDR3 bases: TGTGCCAGCAGCTTAATAGCGGCAGTCGAGGTTAACTATGGCTACACCTTC.

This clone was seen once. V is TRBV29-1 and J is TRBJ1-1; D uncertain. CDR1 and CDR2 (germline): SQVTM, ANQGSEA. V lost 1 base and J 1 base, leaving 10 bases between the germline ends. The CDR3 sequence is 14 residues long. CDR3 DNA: TGCAGCGTTGAAGTGGCAGCGTCGAACACTGAAGCTTTCTTT. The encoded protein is CSVEVAASNTEAFF. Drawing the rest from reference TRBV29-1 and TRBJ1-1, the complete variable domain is SAVISQKPSRDICQRGTSLTIQCQVDSQVTMMFWYRQQPGQSLTLIATANQGSEATYESGFVIDKFPISRPNLTFSTLTVSNMSPEDSSIYLCSVEVAASNTEAFFGQGTRLTVV.

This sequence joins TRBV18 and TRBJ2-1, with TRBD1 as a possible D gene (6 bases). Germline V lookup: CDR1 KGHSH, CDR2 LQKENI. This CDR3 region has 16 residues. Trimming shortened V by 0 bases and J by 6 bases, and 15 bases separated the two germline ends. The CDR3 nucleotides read TGTGCCAGCTCACCACCACATACCGGGACACCCAATGAGCAGTTCTTC. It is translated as CASSPPHTGTPNEQFF.

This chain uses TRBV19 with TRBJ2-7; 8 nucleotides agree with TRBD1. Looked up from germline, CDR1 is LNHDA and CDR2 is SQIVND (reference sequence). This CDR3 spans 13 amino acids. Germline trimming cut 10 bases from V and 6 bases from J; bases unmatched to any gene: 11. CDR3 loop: CATAGTGTREQYF. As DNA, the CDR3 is TGTGCCACCGCCGGGACAGGTACTCGCGAGCAGTACTTC.

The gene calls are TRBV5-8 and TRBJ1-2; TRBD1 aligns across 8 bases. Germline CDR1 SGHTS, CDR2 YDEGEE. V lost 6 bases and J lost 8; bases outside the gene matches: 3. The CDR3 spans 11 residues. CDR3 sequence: CASIYRGGYTF. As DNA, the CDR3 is TGTGCCAGCATCTACAGGGGGGGCTACACCTTC.

The DNA of the CDR3 is TGTGCCAGCAGCTTCATGGGACTCTCCTACAATGAGCAGTTCTTC. It encodes CASSFMGLSYNEQFF. The V call is TRBV7-9, the J call TRBJ2-1; weak D call: TRBD2 (6 bases). V gave up 3 bases and J gave up 0 bases, with 9 bases separating them. CDR1 and CDR2 from the germline V gene are SEHNR and FQNEAQ (reference sequence). The CDR3 length is 15 residues.

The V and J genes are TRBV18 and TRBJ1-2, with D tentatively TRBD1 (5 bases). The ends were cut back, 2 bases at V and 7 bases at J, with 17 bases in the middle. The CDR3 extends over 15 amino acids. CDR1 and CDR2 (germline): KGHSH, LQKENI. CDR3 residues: CASSPDSQLARGYTF. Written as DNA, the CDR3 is TGTGCCAGCTCACCAGACAGCCAACTCGCCCGTGGCTACACCTTC.

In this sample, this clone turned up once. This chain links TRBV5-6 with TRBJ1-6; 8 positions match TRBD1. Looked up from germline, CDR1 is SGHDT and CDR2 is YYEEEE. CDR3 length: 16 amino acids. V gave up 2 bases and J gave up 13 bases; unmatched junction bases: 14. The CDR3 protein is CASSLTPRDRTWPLHF. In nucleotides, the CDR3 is TGTGCCAGCAGCTTAACCCCCCGGGACAGGACTTGGCCCCTCCACTTT.

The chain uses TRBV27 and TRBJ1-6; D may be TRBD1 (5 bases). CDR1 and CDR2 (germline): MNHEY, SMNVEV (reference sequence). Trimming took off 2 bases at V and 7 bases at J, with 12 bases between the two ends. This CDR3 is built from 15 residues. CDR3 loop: CASSLRRDGNSPLHF. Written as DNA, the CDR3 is TGTGCCAGCAGTTTACGGCGGGACGGCAATTCACCCCTCCACTTT.

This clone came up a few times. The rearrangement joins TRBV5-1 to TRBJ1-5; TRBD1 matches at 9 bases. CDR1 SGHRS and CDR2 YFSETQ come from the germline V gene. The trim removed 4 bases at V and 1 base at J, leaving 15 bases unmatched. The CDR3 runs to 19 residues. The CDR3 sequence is CASSRRGNLGTGSNQPQHF. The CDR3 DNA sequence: TGCGCCAGCAGCAGGAGGGGTAATCTTGGGACAGGGAGCAATCAGCCCCAGCATTTT.

The CDR3 region is CASSLSQGRTEAFF. The CDR3 DNA reads TGTGCCAGCAGCTTGTCACAGGGTAGGACTGAAGCTTTCTTT. The gene calls are TRBV7-6 and TRBJ1-1; tentative D call: TRBD1 (6 bases). Trimming left V 3 bases short and J 5 bases short, with 13 bases between. The length of the CDR3 is 14 residues. Germline V gives CDR1 SGHVS, CDR2 FNYEAQ.

CDR3 DNA: TGTGCCAGCAGTTACGGGCAGATGGGAGACACTGAAGCTTTCTTT. The encoded protein is CASSYGQMGDTEAFF. V gene TRBV6-5 combines with J gene TRBJ1-1; D is unresolved. There are 15 residues in the CDR3. Germline V gene lookup returns CDR1 MNHEY and CDR2 SVGAGI. V was shortened by 2 bases and J by 3 bases, with 13 bases between the two germline ends.

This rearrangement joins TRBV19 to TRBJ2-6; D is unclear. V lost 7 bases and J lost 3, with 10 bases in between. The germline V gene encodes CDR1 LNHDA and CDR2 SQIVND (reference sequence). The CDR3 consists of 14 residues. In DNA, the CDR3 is TGTGCCAGTATTGCCACATATGGGGCCAACGTCCTGACTTTC. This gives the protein CASIATYGANVLTF.

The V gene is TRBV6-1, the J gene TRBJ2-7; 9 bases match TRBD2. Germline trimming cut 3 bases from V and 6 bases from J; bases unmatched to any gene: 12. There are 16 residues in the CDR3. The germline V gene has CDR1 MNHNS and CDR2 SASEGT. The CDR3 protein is CASSEVGGGVYPEQYF. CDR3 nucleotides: TGTGCCAGCAGTGAGGTTGGCGGGGGGGTTTATCCCGAGCAGTACTTC.

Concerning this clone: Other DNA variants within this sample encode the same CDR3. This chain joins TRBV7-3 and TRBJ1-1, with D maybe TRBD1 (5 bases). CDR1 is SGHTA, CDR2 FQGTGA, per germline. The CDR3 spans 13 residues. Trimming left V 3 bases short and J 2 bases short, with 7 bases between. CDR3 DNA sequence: TGTGCCAGCAGCTTTCAGGGTAACACTGAAGCTTTCTTT. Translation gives CASSFQGNTEAFF. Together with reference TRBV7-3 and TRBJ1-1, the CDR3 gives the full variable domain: GAGVSQTPSNKVTEKGKYVELRCDPISGHTALYWYRQSLGQGPEFLIYFQGTGAADDSGLPNDRFFAVRPEGSVSTLKIQRTERGDSAVYLCASSFQGNTEAFFGQGTRLTVV.

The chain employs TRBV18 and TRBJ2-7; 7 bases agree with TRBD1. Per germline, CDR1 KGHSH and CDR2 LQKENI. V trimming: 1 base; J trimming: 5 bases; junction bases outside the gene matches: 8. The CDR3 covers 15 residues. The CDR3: CASSPRQGISDEQYF. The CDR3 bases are TGTGCCAGCTCACCACGACAGGGAATTTCGGACGAGCAGTACTTC.

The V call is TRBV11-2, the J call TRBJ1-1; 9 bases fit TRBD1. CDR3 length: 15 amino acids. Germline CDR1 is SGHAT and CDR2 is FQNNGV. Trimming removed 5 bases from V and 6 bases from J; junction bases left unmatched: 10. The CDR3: CASSTRDRARPEAFF. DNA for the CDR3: TGTGCCAGCAGCACCAGGGACAGGGCAAGACCTGAAGCTTTCTTT.

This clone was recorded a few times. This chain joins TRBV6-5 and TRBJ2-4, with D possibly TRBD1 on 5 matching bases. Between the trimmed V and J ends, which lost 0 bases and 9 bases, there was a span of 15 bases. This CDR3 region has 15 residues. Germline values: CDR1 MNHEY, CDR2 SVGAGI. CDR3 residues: CASSYSFSREGIQYF. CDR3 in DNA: TGTGCCAGCAGTTACTCGTTCAGCAGGGAAGGCATTCAGTACTTC.

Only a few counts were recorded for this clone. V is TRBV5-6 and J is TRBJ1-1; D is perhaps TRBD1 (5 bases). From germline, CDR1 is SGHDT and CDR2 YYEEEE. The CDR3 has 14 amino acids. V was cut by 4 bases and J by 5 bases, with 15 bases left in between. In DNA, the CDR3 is TGTGCCAGCAGCGGGCCTGGGGGGGAGACTGAAGCTTTCTTT. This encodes CASSGPGGETEAFF.